This T cell receptor beta chain was found in a study of T cell repertoires in cytomegalovirus infection. Looking at the study overall: TCR beta signatures that were public indicated CMV infection and matching HLA type.

A remark on this clonotype: The antigen remains unidentified.

Overall study results and limits: In two of eight donors, the top clonotype was HLA-C-restricted CMV-specific. Pooled public TCR beta family frequency picked out CMV carriers with the relevant HLA.

Each CDR3 protein is one row after TCRdb ran MiXCR on the reads. The table shows 97,000 or so distinct CDR3 sequences, with more than 15% occurring only once. CDR1 is DFQATT, CDR2 SNEGSKA, per germline (reference sequence). V was trimmed by 3 bases and J by 2 bases, leaving 16 bases between them. The CDR3 extends over 15 amino acids. This chain connects TRBV20-1 to TRBJ2-5; D call uncertain. The sequenced material came from PBMCs. The TCR was taken from a human donor in good health (CMV status not recorded). Some clones in this sample may be carry-over from other donors' samples. The CDR3, as DNA: TGCAGTGCTAGGGGAAATCAAAATCCGCAAGAGACCCAGTACTTC. This codes for CSARGNQNPQETQYF.